These 24 T cell receptor beta chains originate from one sample sequenced in a study of blood T cell repertoires in COVID-19. Here immunoSEQ multiplex PCR was the method, and the copy in TCRdb shows in-frame clones only, minus some. In the table there are 200,000 to 300,000 clones, around 79% of which are singletons. The sequenced sample consisted of peripheral blood. The receptors shown here come from an elderly woman with acute or convalescent COVID-19.

The V and J genes are TRBV4-3 and TRBJ2-3; 8 bases line up with TRBD2. V shed 5 bases, J shed 4 bases, and the junction held 11 bases outside the gene matches. Germline V gene lookup returns CDR1 LGHNA and CDR2 YSLEER. The CDR3 has 16 amino acids. CDR3: CASSNLGVAGPDTQYF. CDR3 DNA: TGCGCCAGCAGCAACCTCGGGGTAGCGGGGCCAGATACGCAGTATTTT.

In nucleotides, the CDR3 is TGTGCCAGCAGTGAAGCGGGGCGGGGATTGAAAAACTATGGCTACACCTTC. It encodes CASSEAGRGLKNYGYTF. The chain uses TRBV25-1 and TRBJ1-2; D might be TRBD1 (5 bases). The CDR3 runs 17 residues. Trimming cost V 2 bases and J 2 bases, with 18 bases left between them. Germline-derived CDR1 and CDR2 are MGHDK and SYGVNS.

CDR3 sequence reads: CASSQGSRTGLGQGNPYEQYF. DNA for the CDR3: TGCGCCAGCAGCCAAGGTTCCAGGACAGGGCTAGGGCAGGGGAACCCCTACGAGCAGTACTTC. V is TRBV4-1 and J is TRBJ2-7, with 8 bases aligning to TRBD1. V gave up 1 base and J gave up 2 bases; unmatched junction bases: 22. Germline-derived CDR1 and CDR2 are MGHRA and YSYEKL. CDR3 length: 21 amino acids.

The chain joins TRBV19 to TRBJ1-2, with D unresolved. V lost 5 bases to trimming and J lost 1 base, with 11 bases between them. Germline CDR1 and CDR2: LNHDA and SQIVND (reference sequence). CDR3 length: 14 residues. In DNA, the CDR3 is TGTGCCAGTAGTCGTGGGGAGAGTAACTATGGCTACACCTTC. Protein sequence: CASSRGESNYGYTF.

The genes are TRBV5-1 and TRBJ1-4, with TRBD1 as a possible D gene (6 bases). The CDR3 length is 14 residues. Between the trimmed V and J ends, which lost 4 bases and 3 bases, there was a span of 10 bases. Germline CDR1 reads SGHRS; CDR2 reads YFSETQ. The DNA for the CDR3 is TGCGCCAGCAGCCTGGACAGTTCTAATGAAAAACTGTTTTTT. Translated, it gives CASSLDSSNEKLFF.

This clone was counted between two and nine times. The chain has TRBV19 and TRBJ1-1; D gene unclear. The CDR3 is made up of 9 amino acids. Germline CDR1 is LNHDA and CDR2 is SQIVND (reference sequence). The CDR3 loop reads CACGSPAFF. The CDR3 DNA reads as TGTGCTTGCGGGTCCCCAGCTTTCTTT.

The V gene is TRBV7-2, the J gene TRBJ1-1; D is possibly TRBD1 (6 bases). The CDR3 spans 14 residues. V lost 6 bases and J 2 bases, leaving 13 bases between the germline ends. CDR1 is SGHTA, CDR2 FQGNSA, per germline. The CDR3: CASRGAGGNTEAFF. The CDR3 DNA is TGTGCCAGCAGGGGGGCGGGCGGCAACACTGAAGCTTTCTTT.

The chain recombines TRBV5-1 with TRBJ2-5, with 13 positions matching TRBD2. Germline V lookup: CDR1 SGHRS, CDR2 YFSETQ. Unmatched junction bases numbered 11, after V lost 4 bases and J lost 2 bases. CDR3 length: 18 amino acids. CDR3 coding DNA: TGCGCCAGCAGCGCGGGACTAGCGGGATTAGGAGCACAAGAGACCCAGTACTTC. Its translation: CASSAGLAGLGAQETQYF. Complete variable domain (other parts from reference TRBV5-1 and TRBJ2-5): KAGVTQTPRYLIKTRGQQVTLSCSPISGHRSVSWYQQTPGQGLQFLFEYFSETQRNKGNFPGRFSGRQFSNSRSEMNVSTLELGDSALYLCASSAGLAGLGAQETQYFGPGTRLLVL.

This clone was picked up one time. The rearrangement uses TRBV10-3 and TRBJ2-2; D perhaps matches TRBD2 (6 bases). Trimming took 4 bases from V and 6 from J, leaving 12 bases between them. Germline CDR1 reads ENHRY; CDR2 reads SYGVKD. This CDR3 contains 14 residues. CDR3 nucleotides: TGTGCCATCAGTGGGGCACCGGGGGCCGGGGAGCTGTTTTTT. It yields the protein CAISGAPGAGELFF.

The gene calls are TRBV6-5 and TRBJ2-2; TRBD2 might be the D (5 bases). Germline V gene sequence: CDR1 MNHEY, CDR2 SVGAGI. V gave up 0 bases and J gave up 6 bases, with 8 bases separating them. The CDR3 contains 14 residues. CDR3 residues: CASSYSSGAGELFF. CDR3 DNA sequence: TGTGCCAGCAGTTACTCCAGCGGTGCCGGGGAGCTGTTTTTT.

In this sample, this clone turned up once. The chain combines TRBV6-1 with TRBJ2-1; D is uncertain. With 2 bases removed from V and 0 bases from J, the gap between germline ends came to 11 bases. The CDR3 is made up of 16 amino acids. CDR1 and CDR2 from the germline V gene are MNHNS and SASEGT. The CDR3 coding sequence is TGTGCCAGCAGTGAACGCCCCCGCAGCTCCTACAATGAGCAGTTCTTC. Its translation: CASSERPRSSYNEQFF.

V and J are TRBV19 and TRBJ1-5; D is unresolved. Trimming stripped 5 bases from V and 3 bases from J, with 8 bases between. Per germline, CDR1 LNHDA and CDR2 SQIVND (reference sequence). The CDR3 spans 13 residues. CDR3 DNA: TGTGCCAGTAGTCCGGGTAACAATCAGCCCCAGCATTTT. Its translation: CASSPGNNQPQHF.

This sequence joins TRBV24-1 and TRBJ1-2, with 8 bases fitting TRBD1. The CDR3 is 17 amino acids. The junction had 14 bases not matched to a gene; V was cut back by 5 bases and J by 4 bases. Per the germline V gene, CDR1 is KGHDR and CDR2 is SFDVKD. The DNA of the CDR3 is TGTGCCACCAGTGTATCAGGGGGCACCGTTATCGTCTATGGCTACACCTTC. It encodes CATSVSGGTVIVYGYTF.

The table lists this clone with a count of one. The chain links TRBV11-2 to TRBJ2-7; maybe TRBD2 (5 bases). With 2 bases removed from V and 3 bases from J, the gap between germline ends came to 14 bases. This CDR3 is built from 15 residues. CDR1 and CDR2 from the germline V gene are SGHAT and FQNNGV. CDR3 in amino acids: CASSLSASRSYEQYF. Here the CDR3 DNA reads TGTGCCAGCAGCTTATCGGCTAGCCGTAGCTACGAGCAGTACTTC.

The V gene is TRBV6-4, the J gene TRBJ1-2; D possibly corresponds to TRBD1 (5 bases). Germline V gene data show CDR1 as MRHNA and CDR2 as SNTAGT. V was clipped by 7 bases and J by 4 bases, with 16 bases between them. This CDR3 has 14 residues. The CDR3 is CASNPGGQPYGYTF. The CDR3 coding sequence is TGTGCCAGCAACCCGGGTGGACAACCCTATGGCTACACCTTC.

The chain is built from TRBV5-1 and TRBJ2-7, with 7 bases aligning to TRBD2. The CDR3 loop spans 14 amino acids. Germline values: CDR1 SGHRS, CDR2 YFSETQ. Unmatched junction bases numbered 5, after V lost 4 bases and J lost 1 base. The CDR3, as DNA: TGCGCCAGCAGCCCTAGCGGAACATCCTACGAGCAGTACTTC. Encoded protein: CASSPSGTSYEQYF. The whole variable domain, filled in from reference TRBV5-1 and TRBJ2-7, reads KAGVTQTPRYLIKTRGQQVTLSCSPISGHRSVSWYQQTPGQGLQFLFEYFSETQRNKGNFPGRFSGRQFSNSRSEMNVSTLELGDSALYLCASSPSGTSYEQYFGPGTRLTVT.

This chain uses TRBV29-1 with TRBJ1-2, with D possibly matching TRBD1 (6 bases). The CDR3 is made up of 15 amino acids. Per germline, CDR1 SQVTM and CDR2 ANQGSEA. Trimming shortened V by 2 bases and J by 4 bases, and 17 bases separated the two germline ends. The CDR3 DNA follows: TGCAGCGTTGAATTCCAGGACAGATCCCTCTATGGCTACACCTTC. It specifies CSVEFQDRSLYGYTF. Full variable domain (outside the CDR3, taken from reference TRBV29-1 and TRBJ1-2): SAVISQKPSRDICQRGTSLTIQCQVDSQVTMMFWYRQQPGQSLTLIATANQGSEATYESGFVIDKFPISRPNLTFSTLTVSNMSPEDSSIYLCSVEFQDRSLYGYTFGSGTRLTVV.

This chain links TRBV5-1 with TRBJ1-4; the match to TRBD1 covers 7 bases. The germline V gene encodes CDR1 SGHRS and CDR2 YFSETQ. CDR3 length: 15 residues. J lost 3 bases, V lost 4 bases, and 6 bases had no gene match. The CDR3 protein is CASSAAQGANEKLFF. CDR3 DNA sequence: TGCGCCAGCAGCGCGGCCCAGGGGGCTAATGAAAAACTGTTTTTT.

This chain joins TRBV3-1 (or the pseudogene TRBV3-2) and TRBJ2-2; a weak D match, TRBD1 (5 bases). Deletions cut 4 bases from V and 0 bases from J, with 6 bases between. Germline CDR1 is LGHDT and CDR2 is YNNKEL (reference sequence). There are 14 residues in the CDR3. The CDR3 sequence is CASSPGTNTGELFF. DNA for the CDR3: TGTGCCAGCAGCCCAGGGACGAACACCGGGGAGCTGTTTTTT.

This chain joins TRBV7-3 and TRBJ2-4; D might be TRBD2 (7 bases). V was trimmed by 3 bases and J by 4 bases, leaving 13 bases between them. Germline V gene sequence: CDR1 SGHTA, CDR2 FQGTGA. This CDR3 has 15 amino acids. The CDR3 protein is CASSFNGGPKNIQYF. For the CDR3, the DNA is TGTGCCAGCAGCTTTAACGGGGGGCCAAAAAACATTCAGTACTTC.

In DNA form, the CDR3 reads TGTGCCAGCAGTGGTGGGGGAGGCTATGGCTACACCTTC. As protein: CASSGGGGYGYTF. The V gene is TRBV2, the J gene TRBJ1-2; D is possibly TRBD1 (5 bases). This CDR3 region has 13 residues. With 4 bases removed from V and 4 bases from J, the gap between germline ends came to 10 bases. Germline assignment: CDR1 SNHLY and CDR2 FYNNEI.

This clone was recorded a few times. This rearrangement joins TRBV2 to TRBJ2-3; 7 nucleotides agree with TRBD2. Germline CDR1 is SNHLY and CDR2 is FYNNEI. The V gene end was trimmed by 4 bases and the J gene end by 5 bases; junction bases not matched to a gene: 9. The CDR3 consists of 15 residues. The CDR3 DNA sequence: TGTGCCAGCAGTGTGTCCACGGGAGGCAAAGATACGCAGTATTTT. It is translated as CASSVSTGGKDTQYF. The full variable domain, in which reference TRBV2 and TRBJ2-3 provide the parts outside the CDR3, is EPEVTQTPSHQVTQMGQEVILRCVPISNHLYFYWYRQILGQKVEFLVSFYNNEISEKSEIFDDQFSVERPDGSNFTLKIRSTKLEDSAMYFCASSVSTGGKDTQYFGPGTRLTVL.

This clone appeared many times. This chain uses TRBV5-4 with TRBJ2-5; D is possibly TRBD2 (5 bases). The CDR3 has 14 amino acids. Germline values: CDR1 SGHNT, CDR2 YYREEE (reference sequence). The ends were cut back, 0 bases at V and 2 bases at J, with 8 bases in the middle. The CDR3 loop is CASSLGLAQETQYF. In nucleotides, the CDR3 is TGTGCCAGCAGCTTGGGGCTAGCACAAGAGACCCAGTACTTC.

The chain carries TRBV19 and TRBJ1-2; possibly TRBD1 for D (5 bases). This CDR3 has 13 amino acids. The V gene's germline CDR1 is LNHDA and CDR2 SQIVND (reference sequence). V was trimmed by 2 bases and J by 6 bases, leaving 10 bases between them. CDR3 sequence: CASSIQGRNGYTF. The CDR3 DNA sequence: TGTGCCAGTAGTATACAGGGTAGGAATGGCTACACCTTC.